These 10 T cell receptor beta chains share one sample of origin, sequenced in a study of blood T cell repertoires in COVID-19. Here immunoSEQ multiplex PCR was the method, and the copy in TCRdb shows in-frame clones only, minus some. The table shows about 270,000 clones, with roughly nine tenths occurring only once. Sequencing input: PBMCs or T cells enriched from blood (not recorded which). The receptors originated from a woman in her late teens or twenties who had recovered from COVID-19.

The sample holds a few counts of this clone. This chain connects TRBV6-1 to TRBJ1-2, with D perhaps TRBD1 (5 bases). Germline V gives CDR1 MNHNS, CDR2 SASEGT. Trimming removed 2 bases from V and 5 bases from J, with 12 bases in between. This CDR3 contains 14 residues. The CDR3 DNA follows: TGTGCCAGCAGTGAACTTGGGCAGGGTTATGGCTACACCTTC. Translating gives CASSELGQGYGYTF.

The gene calls are TRBV14 and TRBJ1-4; TRBD1 aligns across 7 bases. The CDR3 has 13 residues. Losses at the gene ends were 4 bases for V and 8 bases for J; bases not matched to a gene: 4. The germline V gene encodes CDR1 SGHDN and CDR2 FVKESK. In DNA form, the CDR3 reads TGTGCCAGCAGCCGGACAGGTGGAGAAAAACTGTTTTTT. Its protein is CASSRTGGEKLFF.

The chain joins TRBV6-2 or TRBV6-3 to TRBJ1-4; TRBD1 might be the D (6 bases). Germline V lookup: CDR1 MNHEY, CDR2 SVGEGT. Trimming cost V 0 bases and J 0 bases, with 11 bases left between them. This CDR3 comprises 17 residues. The CDR3 here is CASSYSAGAATNEKLFF. CDR3 bases: TGTGCCAGCAGTTACTCGGCAGGGGCCGCAACTAATGAAAAACTGTTTTTT.

The chain carries TRBV5-1 and TRBJ2-1; 13 bases align to TRBD2. V gave up 4 bases and J gave up 8 bases; unmatched junction bases: 6. Per the germline V gene, CDR1 is SGHRS and CDR2 is YFSETQ. The CDR3 runs to 15 residues. The CDR3 reads CASSPGTSGEDEQFF. Written as DNA, the CDR3 is TGCGCCAGCAGCCCCGGGACTAGCGGGGAAGATGAGCAGTTCTTC.

The chain couples TRBV25-1 to TRBJ1-2; possible D gene TRBD1, 5 bases. The CDR3 length is 16 residues. Deletions cut 6 bases from V and 4 bases from J, with 21 bases between. Germline CDR1 MGHDK, CDR2 SYGVNS. This chain's CDR3 is CASSASGLRTGYGYTF. For the CDR3, the DNA is TGTGCCAGCAGCGCCTCGGGACTCCGGACGGGCTATGGCTACACCTTC.

This chain links TRBV5-4 with TRBJ2-1; 8 nucleotides agree with TRBD2. CDR1 SGHNT and CDR2 YYREEE come from the germline V gene (reference sequence). V shed 2 bases, J shed 4 bases, and the junction held 5 bases outside the gene matches. CDR3 length equals 15 residues. This CDR3 is CASSLSSGLYNEQFF. The CDR3 nucleotides read TGTGCCAGCAGCTTATCTAGCGGGTTGTACAATGAGCAGTTCTTC.

Many counts were recorded for this clone. The same CDR3 can be traced to other DNA sequences in this sample. The chain is built from TRBV18 and TRBJ1-4; 7 nucleotides line up with TRBD1. The J segment lost 0 bases and the V segment lost 5 bases, leaving 6 bases of the junction unmatched. The CDR3 length is 16 residues. Germline-derived CDR1 and CDR2 are KGHSH and LQKENI. In DNA, the CDR3 is TGTGCCAGCTCATCCGGGCAGGGGGCAACTAATGAAAAACTGTTTTTT. It yields the protein CASSSGQGATNEKLFF. The full variable domain, its missing parts supplied by reference TRBV18 and TRBJ1-4, is NAGVMQNPRHLVRRRGQEARLRCSPMKGHSHVYWYRQLPEEGLKFMVYLQKENIIDESGMPKERFSAEFPKEGPSILRIQQVVRGDSAAYFCASSSGQGATNEKLFFGSGTQLSVL.

CDR3 in amino acids: CASGTSLLGYTF. CDR3 coding DNA: TGTGCCAGCGGTACTTCCTTGCTTGGCTACACCTTC. This chain joins TRBV5-5 and TRBJ1-2, with D uncertain. CDR1 SGHKS and CDR2 YYEKEE come from the germline V gene (reference sequence). Trimming removed 7 bases at V and 7 bases at J, with 14 bases between. This CDR3 contains 12 residues.

The rearrangement uses TRBV5-6 and TRBJ1-3, with D possibly TRBD1 on 6 matching bases. Trimming removed 4 bases at V and 4 bases at J, with 15 bases between. The CDR3 is made up of 15 amino acids. Germline lookup yields CDR1 SGHDT and CDR2 YYEEEE. CDR3 sequence (DNA): TGTGCCAGCAGCCTCAGGGGAGTCCCCGGAAACACCATATATTTT. This gives the protein CASSLRGVPGNTIYF.

The chain links TRBV29-1 to TRBJ1-2; possible D gene TRBD1, 5 bases. Trimming took off 5 bases at V and 3 bases at J, with 22 bases between the two ends. This CDR3 is 16 amino acids long. Germline V CDR1 and CDR2: SQVTM, ANQGSEA. The CDR3 DNA reads TGCAGCGTTCGAGGTGTTTCGGGATCGGGGGACTATGGCTACACCTTC. It codes for CSVRGVSGSGDYGYTF.